These T cell receptor beta chains were read from a single sample in a study of blood T cell repertoires in COVID-19. This table comes from immunoSEQ multiplex PCR, and its TCRdb copy is limited to in-frame clones, with some not included. The sample records 190,000 or so clones, roughly 80% being singletons. The specimen was PBMCs or T cells enriched from blood (not recorded which). The receptors derive from a man between 40 and 49 years old who had recovered from COVID-19. The CDR3 runs from the conserved cysteine through the conserved F or W. The D gene is left open where the match is weak. Clone sizes are given selectively: once, few, many, or a class where the clone is expanded.

clone size,V gene,D gene,J gene,CDR3 protein,CDR3 DNA
few,TRBV7-2,TRBD1,TRBJ1-2,CASSLAGTEYGYTF,TGTGCCAGCAGCTTAGCGGGGACAGAATATGGCTACACCTTC
-,TRBV6-1,TRBD2,TRBJ2-5,CASSETAGRYGTQYF,TGTGCCAGCAGTGAAACAGCGGGACGGTACGGGACCCAGTACTTC
-,TRBV10-1,-,TRBJ1-1,CASSDPGQTEAFF,TGCGCCAGCAGTGATCCGGGACAAACTGAAGCTTTCTTT
-,TRBV7-2,-,TRBJ2-1,CASSLVGSGAYNEQFF,TGTGCCAGCAGCTTAGTTGGGTCGGGGGCCTACAATGAGCAGTTCTTC
-,TRBV4-3,-,TRBJ2-1,CASSHVGSPAGQFF,TGCGCCAGCAGCCACGTCGGGAGTCCAGCCGGGCAGTTCTTC
-,TRBV9,-,TRBJ1-2,CASSGKRQRGGYGYTF,TGTGCCAGCAGCGGAAAACGTCAAAGGGGCGGCTATGGCTACACCTTC
once,TRBV19,-,TRBJ1-3,CASSLTVGNTIYF,TGTGCCAGTAGCCTAACAGTTGGAAACACCATATATTTT
-,TRBV28,TRBD2,TRBJ2-1,CASSRLAGGFDEQFF,TGTGCCAGCAGTCGACTAGCGGGAGGATTCGATGAGCAGTTCTTC
-,TRBV3-1/TRBV3-2,TRBD1,TRBJ1-1,CASSQDLPGTADMNTEAFF,TGTGCCAGCAGCCAAGATCTCCCAGGGACAGCAGACATGAACACTGAAGCTTTCTTT
-,TRBV6-2/TRBV6-3,-,TRBJ1-1,CASSPTGIEAFF,TGTGCCAGCAGCCCCACGGGAATTGAAGCTTTCTTT
once,TRBV30,TRBD1,TRBJ1-5,CAWSGTAAGGQPQHF,TGTGCCTGGAGCGGGACCGCGGCAGGGGGTCAGCCCCAGCATTTT
-,TRBV6-5,TRBD1,TRBJ1-5,CASSETGGFNQPQHF,TGTGCCAGCAGCGAGACAGGGGGCTTCAATCAGCCCCAGCATTTT
-,TRBV18,TRBD1,TRBJ1-4,CASSPDRATNEKLFF,TGTGCCAGCTCCCCGGACAGGGCGACTAATGAAAAACTGTTTTTT
-,TRBV28,-,TRBJ1-5,CAGGQMGDQPQHF,TGTGCGGGAGGTCAAATGGGCGATCAGCCCCAGCATTTT
-,TRBV6-2/TRBV6-3,-,TRBJ1-5,CASSWGGARQPQHF,TGTGCCAGCAGTTGGGGGGGGGCGCGGCAGCCCCAGCATTTT
-,TRBV4-2,-,TRBJ1-5,CASSPVRENQPQHF,TGTGCCAGCAGCCCAGTTCGGGAAAATCAGCCCCAGCATTTT
-,TRBV15,-,TRBJ1-2,CATSRLSGGVYGYTF,TGTGCCACCAGCAGATTATCGGGGGGAGTCTATGGCTACACCTTC
-,TRBV30,-,TRBJ2-7,CACTEGRLGEQYF,TGTGCCTGTACGGAGGGCCGGTTGGGCGAGCAGTACTTC
-,TRBV6-2/TRBV6-3,TRBD2,TRBJ2-3,CASSYSYSSGRRTDTQYF,TGTGCCAGCAGTTACTCATATTCAAGCGGGAGGAGGACAGATACGCAGTATTTT
-,TRBV2,-,TRBJ2-2,CASRQGWTGELFF,TGTGCCAGTCGCCAGGGTTGGACCGGGGAGCTGTTTTTT
-,TRBV7-2,-,TRBJ2-7,CASSSGLTGVHEQYF,TGTGCCAGCAGCTCCGGACTAACAGGGGTCCACGAGCAGTACTTC
-,TRBV27,-,TRBJ1-4,CASSRRENEKLFF,TGTGCCAGCAGTCGGCGGGAAAATGAAAAACTGTTTTTT
-,TRBV4-3,-,TRBJ1-2,CASSQENSYYGYTF,TGCGCCAGCAGCCAAGAGAACAGTTACTATGGCTACACCTTC
-,TRBV15,-,TRBJ2-5,CATSRGEETQYF,TGTGCCACCAGCAGAGGAGAAGAGACCCAGTACTTC
-,TRBV7-3,-,TRBJ2-1,CASSRTVYNEQFF,TGTGCCAGCAGCCGGACAGTGTACAATGAGCAGTTCTTC
-,TRBV4-3,TRBD2,TRBJ2-7,CASSQGPGGDYEQYF,TGCGCCAGCAGCCAAGGCCCGGGAGGGGATTACGAGCAGTACTTC
-,TRBV7-9,-,TRBJ2-2,CAANSFSGELFF,TGTGCTGCCAACAGTTTTTCCGGGGAGCTGTTTTTT
-,TRBV7-7,TRBD2,TRBJ2-1,CASSLSALAGGPGDEQFF,TGTGCCAGCAGCTTAAGTGCCCTAGCGGGAGGGCCGGGGGATGAGCAGTTCTTC
-,TRBV6-4,-,TRBJ2-1,CASSDGGKGGNEQFF,TGTGCCAGCAGTGACGGCGGGAAGGGAGGCAATGAGCAGTTCTTC
once,TRBV7-9,-,TRBJ1-1,CASSLVVAEAFF,TGTGCCAGCAGCTTAGTGGTAGCTGAAGCTTTCTTT
-,TRBV4-3,-,TRBJ2-4,CASSQVRDSRTPAKNIQYF,TGCGCCAGCAGCCAAGTGAGGGACTCCCGAACCCCGGCCAAAAACATTCAGTACTTC
-,TRBV6-5,TRBD1,TRBJ1-1,CASSPDRGGTEAFF,TGTGCCAGCAGTCCGGACAGGGGTGGCACTGAAGCTTTCTTT
-,TRBV4-1,-,TRBJ2-7,CASSQQSSGNYEQYF,TGCGCCAGCAGCCAACAGTCCAGCGGTAACTACGAGCAGTACTTC
-,TRBV30,-,TRBJ1-5,CAWSRALSFDQPQHF,TGTGCCTGGAGCAGGGCACTCTCATTCGATCAGCCCCAGCATTTT
-,TRBV20-1,-,TRBJ1-2,CSAVAYGYTF,TGCAGTGCGGTAGCTTATGGCTACACCTTC
once,TRBV2,-,TRBJ2-3,CASSVSTDTQYF,TGTGCCAGCAGTGTAAGCACAGATACGCAGTATTTT